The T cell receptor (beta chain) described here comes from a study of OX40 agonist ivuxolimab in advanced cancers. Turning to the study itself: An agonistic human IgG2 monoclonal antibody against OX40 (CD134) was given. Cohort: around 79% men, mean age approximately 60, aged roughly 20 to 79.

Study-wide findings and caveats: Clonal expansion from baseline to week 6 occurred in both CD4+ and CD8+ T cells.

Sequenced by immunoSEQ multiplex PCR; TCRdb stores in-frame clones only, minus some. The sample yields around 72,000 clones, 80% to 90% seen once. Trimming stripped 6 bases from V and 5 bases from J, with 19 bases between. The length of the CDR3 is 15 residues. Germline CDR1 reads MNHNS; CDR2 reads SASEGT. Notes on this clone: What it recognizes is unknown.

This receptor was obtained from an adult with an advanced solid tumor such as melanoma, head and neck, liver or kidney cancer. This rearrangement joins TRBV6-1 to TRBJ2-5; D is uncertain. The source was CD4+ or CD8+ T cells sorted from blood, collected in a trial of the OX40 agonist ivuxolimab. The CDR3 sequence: CASRNTTRLRETQYF. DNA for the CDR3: TGTGCCAGCAGGAACACCACCAGACTCCGGGAGACCCAGTACTTC.